The rows below give T cell receptor beta chains drawn from one sample of a study of T cell responses to AZD1222 COVID-19 vaccine. Clones were read by immunoSEQ multiplex PCR, and TCRdb kept only the in-frame ones, dropping some. The sample lists over 150,000 clones; roughly nine tenths were seen once. Here the sequenced sample was peripheral blood, taken on day 0 of AZD1222 vaccination. The receptors come from an adult in good health. The CDR3 runs from the conserved cysteine through the conserved F or W. The order of the fields is clone size, V gene, D gene, J gene, CDR3 protein, CDR3 DNA. The D gene is left open where the match is weak. Clone size is given for some rows only: seen once, a few or many times, or a class if the clone is expanded.

NA	TRBV7-2	TRBD1	TRBJ1-6	CASSTRDRGPNSPLHF	TGTGCCAGCAGCACCCGGGACAGGGGTCCAAATTCACCCCTCCACTTT
NA	TRBV5-6	NA	TRBJ2-7	CASSLRQSSYEQYF	TGTGCCAGCAGCTTGCGACAGAGCTCCTACGAGCAGTACTTC
NA	TRBV7-8	NA	TRBJ2-5	CASSQDRAVAAQYF	TGTGCCAGCAGCCAGGACAGAGCTGTCGCGGCCCAGTACTTC
NA	TRBV2	NA	TRBJ2-3	CASSSGGELTDTQYF	TGTGCCAGCAGTTCGGGTGGGGAATTAACAGATACGCAGTATTTT
NA	TRBV10-2	NA	TRBJ1-2	CASSPWQIVVYGYTF	TGCGCCAGCAGCCCCTGGCAGATCGTAGTCTATGGCTACACCTTC
NA	TRBV4-3	NA	TRBJ2-2	CASSQDPAGTEINTGELFF	TGCGCCAGCAGCCAAGATCCAGCCGGGACCGAGATAAACACCGGGGAGCTGTTTTTT
NA	TRBV7-9	NA	TRBJ1-5	CASSKDDRTGEPQHF	TGTGCCAGCAGCAAAGACGACAGGACGGGTGAGCCCCAGCATTTT
NA	TRBV28	TRBD1	TRBJ1-2	CASRLGQIEFGYTF	TGTGCCAGCAGGTTGGGACAGATAGAATTTGGCTACACCTTC
NA	TRBV14	TRBD1	TRBJ2-2	CASSPRTGYLPGELFF	TGTGCCAGCAGCCCTCGGACAGGATACCTGCCCGGGGAGCTGTTTTTT
NA	TRBV15	NA	TRBJ1-5	CATSIWGQPQHF	TGTGCCACCAGCATCTGGGGTCAGCCCCAGCATTTT
once	TRBV5-5	NA	TRBJ1-6	CASSTDSGRNSPLHF	TGTGCCAGCAGCACCGACTCAGGTCGGAATTCACCCCTCCACTTT
NA	TRBV5-1	TRBD1	TRBJ2-7	CASKATGGGDEQYF	TGCGCCAGCAAGGCAACAGGGGGCGGAGACGAGCAGTACTTC
NA	TRBV5-4	TRBD2	TRBJ2-3	CASSFPGTNTDTQYF	TGTGCCAGCAGCTTCCCCGGGACTAATACAGATACGCAGTATTTT
NA	TRBV5-1	NA	TRBJ2-7	CASSDFVDEQYF	TGCGCCAGCAGTGATTTCGTAGACGAGCAGTACTTC
NA	TRBV19	NA	TRBJ1-2	CASSTGAFYGYTF	TGTGCCAGTAGTACGGGGGCCTTCTATGGCTACACCTTC
NA	TRBV13	NA	TRBJ1-6	CASSLQGGYNSPLHF	TGTGCCAGCAGCCTACAGGGAGGATATAATTCACCCCTCCACTTT
NA	TRBV4-1	NA	TRBJ1-5	CASSPPGRGLGQPQHF	TGCGCCAGCAGCCCCCCAGGTCGGGGACTCGGCCAGCCCCAGCATTTT
NA	TRBV6-4	NA	TRBJ2-6	CASSVSPGANVLTF	TGTGCCAGCAGTGTGTCACCTGGGGCCAACGTCCTGACTTTC
NA	TRBV28	NA	TRBJ2-7	CASSSGTIYEQYF	TGTGCCAGCAGCTCCGGGACGATCTACGAGCAGTACTTC
NA	TRBV7-9	TRBD2	TRBJ2-5	CASSSGPREAEETQYF	TGTGCCAGCAGCTCCGGCCCACGGGAGGCCGAAGAGACCCAGTACTTC
NA	TRBV27	NA	TRBJ2-7	CASSLYNKRYEQYF	TGTGCCAGCAGTTTATATAATAAACGATACGAGCAGTACTTC
NA	TRBV5-1	TRBD1	TRBJ1-1	CASSSTGAEAFF	TGCGCCAGCAGTTCGACAGGGGCTGAAGCTTTCTTT
NA	TRBV5-1	NA	TRBJ2-5	CASSLGGGRTQETQYF	TGCGCCAGCAGCTTAGGAGGGGGACGGACTCAAGAGACCCAGTACTTC
NA	TRBV5-1	NA	TRBJ1-1	CASSLSTVTGLSSAFF	TGCGCCAGCAGCTTGTCAACCGTAACGGGACTTTCATCAGCTTTCTTT
NA	TRBV7-9	TRBD1	TRBJ1-4	CASSPGQGGEKLFF	TGTGCCAGCAGCCCGGGACAGGGGGGTGAAAAACTGTTTTTT
NA	TRBV3-1/TRBV3-2	NA	TRBJ2-1	CASSQTRPNEQFF	TGTGCCAGCAGCCAAACACGACCCAATGAGCAGTTCTTC
once	TRBV6-1	TRBD2	TRBJ2-3	CASSAAIAGGKDTQYF	TGTGCCAGCAGTGCTGCTATAGCGGGGGGGAAAGATACGCAGTATTTT
NA	TRBV12-5	NA	TRBJ2-2	CASGLAGGGQAGVSNTGELFF	TGTGCTAGTGGTTTGGCCGGGGGAGGACAGGCAGGCGTCTCGAACACCGGGGAGCTGTTTTTT
NA	TRBV5-6	TRBD1	TRBJ2-4	CASSLKTGLKNIQYF	TGTGCCAGCAGCTTGAAGACAGGGCTAAAAAACATTCAGTACTTC
NA	TRBV6-5	NA	TRBJ2-2	CASSQTANTGELFF	TGTGCCAGCAGCCAAACAGCGAACACCGGGGAGCTGTTTTTT
NA	TRBV2	NA	TRBJ1-5	CASSFQNQPQHF	TGTGCCAGCAGTTTCCAGAATCAGCCCCAGCATTTT
NA	TRBV25-1	NA	TRBJ2-4	CASSTWRENIQYF	TGTGCCAGCAGTACTTGGCGTGAAAACATTCAGTACTTC
NA	TRBV28	NA	TRBJ1-2	CASSPVDRTLYGYTF	TGTGCCAGCAGTCCGGTTGACCGCACACTCTATGGCTACACCTTC
NA	TRBV10-3	TRBD1	TRBJ1-5	CAISESGGWQPQHF	TGTGCCATCAGTGAGTCAGGGGGCTGGCAGCCCCAGCATTTT
NA	TRBV6-6	NA	TRBJ1-2	CASSYQGIISGGYTF	TGTGCCAGCAGTTACCAGGGGATAATTTCTGGTGGCTACACCTTC
NA	TRBV11-2	NA	TRBJ1-5	CASSLVVGPQHF	TGTGCCAGCAGCTTAGTAGTGGGGCCCCAGCATTTT
NA	TRBV7-2	TRBD1	TRBJ2-5	CASSNAGGGLRETQYF	TGTGCCAGCAGCAATGCAGGGGGCGGGTTGAGGGAGACCCAGTACTTC
NA	TRBV9	NA	TRBJ1-3	CASSVVSSGTGNTIYF	TGTGCCAGCAGCGTAGTATCGTCGGGGACCGGAAACACCATATATTTT
NA	TRBV18	NA	TRBJ2-1	CASATTSVGGRDEQFF	TGTGCCAGCGCTACAACCTCCGTCGGGGGACGGGATGAGCAGTTCTTC
NA	TRBV5-1	TRBD1	TRBJ2-5	CASSLGTVETQYF	TGCGCCAGCAGCCTAGGGACAGTAGAGACCCAGTACTTC